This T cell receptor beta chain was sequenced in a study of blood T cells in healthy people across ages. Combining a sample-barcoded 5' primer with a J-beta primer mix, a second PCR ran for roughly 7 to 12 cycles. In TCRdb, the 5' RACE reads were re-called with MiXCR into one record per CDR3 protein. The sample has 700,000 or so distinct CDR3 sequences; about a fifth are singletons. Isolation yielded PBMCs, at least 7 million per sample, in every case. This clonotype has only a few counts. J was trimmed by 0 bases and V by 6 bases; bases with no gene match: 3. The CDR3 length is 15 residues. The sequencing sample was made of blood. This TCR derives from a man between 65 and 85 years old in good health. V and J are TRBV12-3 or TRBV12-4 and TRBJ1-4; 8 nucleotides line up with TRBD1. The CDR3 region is CASRTGGATNEKLFF. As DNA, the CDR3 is TGTGCCAGCAGAACAGGGGGAGCAACTAATGAAAAACTGTTTTTT.